The present entry profiles one TCR beta chain with its context. The antigen remains undetermined. Germline V gene sequence: CDR1 MNHEY, CDR2 SMNVEV (reference sequence). The CDR3 runs 16 residues. V was trimmed by 3 bases and J by 9 bases, leaving 21 bases between them. The data derive from a study of identical twins. Addition of a universal primer site occurred through template switching, and cDNA carried unique molecular identifiers. In TCRdb, the 5' RACE reads were re-called with MiXCR into one record per CDR3 protein. The sample has roughly 490,000 distinct CDR3 sequences; 13% to 15% are singletons. Study results and caveats: Zero-insertion results could be subject to partial confounding by invariant MAIT and iNKT cells.

The same data also contributed to another study, on yellow fever vaccine responses in identical twins.

This TCR came from a woman aged 18-30 years in good health. The chain combines TRBV27 with TRBJ2-1; D could derive from TRBD1 or TRBD2 (5 bases each). Source material: CD4+ T cells sorted from blood. This CDR3 is CASSFSGTAVTFEQFF. The CDR3 DNA follows: TGTGCCAGCAGTTTTTCCGGGACCGCGGTAACTTTTGAGCAGTTCTTC.